The 21 T cell receptor beta chains below come from one sample, sequenced in a study of memory CD4+ T cells and cytomegalovirus serostatus. Single viable CD3+CD4+CD8-CD45RO+ cells were sorted as the memory CD4+ T cells. The protocol was immunoSEQ multiplex PCR, while the TCRdb copy is restricted to in-frame clones and leaves out a portion. The repertoire holds approximately 61,000 clones, more than 75% seen once, with about 1% in the top ten. The sample consisted of memory CD4+ T cells from blood. Receptor source: an adult in good health and CMV-seronegative.

V usage is TRBV5-4 and J usage is TRBJ2-5; D gene ambiguous. Trimming removed 2 bases from V and 4 bases from J, with 6 bases in between. Germline CDR1 SGHNT, CDR2 YYREEE (reference sequence). This CDR3 has 12 amino acids. The CDR3 spells CASSFEAETQYF. As DNA, the CDR3 is TGTGCCAGCAGCTTCGAGGCAGAGACCCAGTACTTC.

This clone was found a few times. The CDR3 DNA is TGCGCCAGCAGTGAGTATAGACAGACGGACCGAGCTTTCTTT. Its translation: CASSEYRQTDRAFF. The V call is TRBV10-1, the J call TRBJ1-1, with D tentatively TRBD1 (5 bases). The CDR3 sequence is 14 residues long. Germline values: CDR1 WNHNN, CDR2 SYGVQD (reference sequence). V lost 1 base and J 10 bases, leaving 16 bases between the germline ends.

The rearrangement joins TRBV7-2 to TRBJ1-2; no clear D. Per the germline V gene, CDR1 is SGHTA and CDR2 is FQGNSA. There are 16 residues in the CDR3. The germline V and J ends were trimmed by 5 bases and 0 bases, with 16 bases remaining between them. CDR3 sequence (DNA): TGTGCCAGCAGCGCGTGGCAGCAGCGAGCTAACTATGGCTACACCTTC. This encodes CASSAWQQRANYGYTF.

This chain connects TRBV18 to TRBJ2-6; TRBD2 is a possible D gene (6 bases). The CDR3 spans 15 residues. V was trimmed by 6 bases and J by 2 bases, leaving 11 bases between them. Germline V CDR1 and CDR2: KGHSH, LQKENI. The CDR3 reads CASSPSGAGANVLTF. The CDR3, as DNA: TGTGCCAGCTCTCCGTCGGGGGCTGGGGCCAACGTCCTGACTTTC.

V gene TRBV2 combines with J gene TRBJ2-7; the D is unclear. The germline V gene has CDR1 SNHLY and CDR2 FYNNEI. Trimming stripped 0 bases from V and 3 bases from J, with 3 bases between. The CDR3 totals 12 residues. The CDR3 loop is CASSEAGYEQYF. CDR3 coding DNA: TGTGCCAGCAGTGAAGCCGGCTACGAGCAGTACTTC.

This clone appeared a few times. CDR3 in amino acids: CASSFWRGQQETQYF. For the CDR3, the DNA is TGTGCCAGCAGCTTCTGGCGGGGGCAGCAAGAGACCCAGTACTTC. The chain couples TRBV7-9 to TRBJ2-5, with D perhaps matching TRBD2 (7 bases). CDR3 length equals 15 residues. The ends were cut back, 3 bases at V and 2 bases at J, with 13 bases in the middle. Germline V gene lookup returns CDR1 SEHNR and CDR2 FQNEAQ (reference sequence).

J is TRBJ2-1 and V is TRBV28, with TRBD2 identical over 7 bases. The junction had 23 bases not matched to a gene; V was cut back by 8 bases and J by 7 bases. Per the germline V gene, CDR1 is MDHEN and CDR2 is SYDVKM. The CDR3 sequence is 18 residues long. CDR3: CASPPRDYLIDRGNEQFF. In DNA form, the CDR3 reads TGTGCCAGCCCTCCCCGGGACTACCTGATCGATCGGGGAAATGAGCAGTTCTTC.

The chain carries TRBV6-1 and TRBJ2-3, with D hard to call. This CDR3 has 14 amino acids. V lost 0 bases and J lost 8, with 12 bases in between. CDR1 MNHNS and CDR2 SASEGT come from the germline V gene. The CDR3 bases are TGTGCCAGCAGTGAAGCCTCGTACTTGGGTACGCAGTATTTT. This translates into CASSEASYLGTQYF.

In this sample, this clone turned up a few times. The J gene is TRBJ1-1, the V gene TRBV11-3; D may be TRBD1 (5 bases). The CDR3 spans 14 residues. The germline V gene has CDR1 SGHNT and CDR2 YENEEA. Trimming took off 1 base at V and 6 bases at J, with 12 bases between the two ends. The CDR3 sequence is CASSLGGKGSEAFF. The DNA for the CDR3 is TGTGCCAGCAGCTTAGGGGGCAAGGGGTCTGAAGCTTTCTTT.

This chain links TRBV2 with TRBJ2-4, with 8 nucleotides matching TRBD2. The V gene end was trimmed by 1 base and the J gene end by 0 bases; junction bases not matched to a gene: 2. Germline CDR1 is SNHLY and CDR2 is FYNNEI. CDR3 length: 16 residues. The DNA for the CDR3 is TGTGCCAGCAGTGAAGTTACTAGCGGAGCCAAAAACATTCAGTACTTC. Protein: CASSEVTSGAKNIQYF.

In this sample, this clone turned up a few times. The V and J genes are TRBV10-3 and TRBJ1-5; D not certain. The CDR3 is 13 amino acids. The V gene's germline CDR1 is ENHRY and CDR2 SYGVKD. Trimming cost V 3 bases and J 2 bases, with 5 bases left between them. The CDR3 loop reads CAISDGGNQPQHF. The CDR3 DNA is TGTGCCATCAGTGATGGTGGCAATCAGCCCCAGCATTTT.

The chain couples TRBV11-2 to TRBJ1-5; 9 nucleotides align to TRBD1. Per the germline V gene, CDR1 is SGHAT and CDR2 is FQNNGV. V dropped 4 bases and J dropped 5; count of bases not matched to a gene: 3. The CDR3 sequence is 14 residues long. This CDR3 reads CASSSQGAHQPQHF. DNA for the CDR3: TGTGCCAGCAGCTCACAGGGGGCCCATCAGCCCCAGCATTTT.

By share, this clone ranks as medium-sized. The chain uses TRBV6-1 and TRBJ2-1; TRBD1 or TRBD2 may be the D gene (5 bases each). The CDR3 length is 15 residues. Trimming pared 4 bases from V and 8 bases from J, leaving 18 bases between. Germline assignment: CDR1 MNHNS and CDR2 SASEGT. The CDR3 DNA reads TGTGCCAGCAGTGGTGGGACCACACGCTGGGATGAGCAGTTCTTC. It is translated as CASSGGTTRWDEQFF.

CDR3 loop: CASSLRISIRGDGYTF. CDR3 nucleotides: TGCGCCAGCAGCCTTCGAATCTCCATTAGGGGGGATGGCTACACCTTC. The chain combines TRBV4-1 with TRBJ1-2; perhaps TRBD1 as D (6 bases). The CDR3 extends over 16 amino acids. In germline, CDR1 is MGHRA, CDR2 YSYEKL. Trimming removed 4 bases from V and 6 bases from J, with 21 bases in between.

This rearrangement joins TRBV5-4 to TRBJ2-3; 10 bases are a match to TRBD2. The CDR3 consists of 16 residues. V shed 7 bases, J shed 0 bases, and the junction held 8 bases outside the gene matches. Germline V gene lookup returns CDR1 SGHNT and CDR2 YYREEE (reference sequence). This CDR3 is CASRPTSGASTDTQYF. CDR3 sequence (DNA): TGTGCCAGCCGACCCACTAGCGGGGCTAGCACAGATACGCAGTATTTT.

The chain uses TRBV11-3 and TRBJ2-7; D might be TRBD1 (6 bases). Germline lookup yields CDR1 SGHNT and CDR2 YENEEA. The CDR3 runs 13 residues. Trimming pared 5 bases from V and 3 bases from J, leaving 11 bases between. The CDR3 nucleotides read TGTGCCAGCAGCGAAACAGGGCGCTACGAGCAGTACTTC. Translated, it gives CASSETGRYEQYF.

The sample holds one count of this clone. This rearrangement joins TRBV20-1 to TRBJ2-7; TRBD2 is a possible D gene (5 bases). V lost 8 bases and J lost 6, with 14 bases in between. The CDR3 is 11 amino acids. The germline V gene encodes CDR1 DFQATT and CDR2 SNEGSKA (reference sequence). DNA for the CDR3: TGCAGTCTAAGGCCCCTAGCCGAGCAGTACTTC. This translates into CSLRPLAEQYF.

The chain couples TRBV6-1 to TRBJ1-5; possible D gene TRBD1, 5 bases. Germline-derived CDR1 and CDR2 are MNHNS and SASEGT. The CDR3 runs 18 residues. Trimming shortened V by 2 bases and J by 5 bases, and 22 bases separated the two germline ends. In DNA, the CDR3 is TGTGCCAGCAGTGAATGGGGCAGACCCGGGGGGGTCGATCAGCCCCAGCATTTT. This encodes CASSEWGRPGGVDQPQHF.

This clone was observed once. This chain links TRBV5-5 with TRBJ1-1; 8 bases are shared with TRBD1. This CDR3 is 16 amino acids long. The germline V gene has CDR1 SGHKS and CDR2 YYEKEE (reference sequence). V trimming: 4 bases; J trimming: 6 bases; junction bases outside the gene matches: 14. The DNA for the CDR3 is TGTGCCAGCAGCCTACTCCGTGGACAGGGAGAAGCTGAAGCTTTCTTT. Translating gives CASSLLRGQGEAEAFF.

CDR3 protein: CASSGILAETQYF. CDR3 bases: TGCGCCAGCAGCGGAATCCTGGCGGAGACCCAGTACTTC. The chain links TRBV5-1 to TRBJ2-5; D gene uncertain. The V and J ends lost 4 bases and 5 bases respectively, with 12 bases between them. The CDR3 sequence is 13 residues long. Germline V lookup: CDR1 SGHRS, CDR2 YFSETQ. Based on the CDR3 plus reference TRBV5-1 and TRBJ2-5, the full variable domain is KAGVTQTPRYLIKTRGQQVTLSCSPISGHRSVSWYQQTPGQGLQFLFEYFSETQRNKGNFPGRFSGRQFSNSRSEMNVSTLELGDSALYLCASSGILAETQYFGPGTRLLVL.

This chain joins TRBV5-1 and TRBJ1-1, with D hard to call. From germline, CDR1 is SGHRS and CDR2 YFSETQ. The CDR3 covers 12 residues. Between the trimmed V and J ends, which lost 0 bases and 4 bases, there was a span of 4 bases. The CDR3 region has the DNA TGCGCCAGCAGCTTGGGGAGCACTGAAGCTTTCTTT. Translating gives CASSLGSTEAFF.